These 27 T cell receptor beta chains share one sample of origin, sequenced in a study of vaccination and CD4 T cells after COVID-19. No cognate antigen is known for these TCRs. Time point reported: late sampling 161 to 241 days after vaccination in three convalescent patients. The treatment here: approximately nine-day PBMC culture with coronavirus spike peptide pools or control peptides (ViraFEST assay). Sequencing of the DNA from cultured CD4+ T cells was carried out with the Oncomine TCR Beta short-read assay. TCRdb re-called the PCR reads through MiXCR, storing one row per CDR3 protein. The table includes about 18,000 distinct CDR3 sequences, around 47% detected once. The input for sequencing was CD4+ T cells from blood, cultured in vitro, taken about 7 months after SARS-CoV-2 vaccination. All receptors derive from a human donor who had recovered from COVID-19.

The chain employs TRBV20-1 and TRBJ1-5, with TRBD1 matching over 9 bases. This CDR3 spans 15 amino acids. V dropped 5 bases and J dropped 7; count of bases not matched to a gene: 12. Germline assignment: CDR1 DFQATT and CDR2 SNEGSKA (reference sequence). DNA of the CDR3: TGCAGTGCTTCGACCAACAGGGGGCGCGTACAGCCCCAGCATTTT. Encoded protein: CSASTNRGRVQPQHF.

V gene TRBV19 combines with J gene TRBJ1-5; a possible D gene is TRBD1 (6 bases). Germline V lookup: CDR1 LNHDA, CDR2 SQIVND (reference sequence). This CDR3 contains 17 residues. V was pared by 2 bases and J by 4 bases, with 18 bases between. The CDR3 loop reads CASSIRTGIVLNQPQHF. CDR3 nucleotides: TGTGCCAGTAGTATACGAACAGGGATAGTTTTGAATCAGCCCCAGCATTTT.

The chain combines TRBV11-3 with TRBJ2-7, with D unresolved. With 2 bases removed from V and 5 bases from J, the gap between germline ends came to 10 bases. The CDR3 consists of 13 residues. Germline CDR1 is SGHNT and CDR2 is YENEEA. The CDR3 region has the DNA TGTGCCAGCAGCTTACAAAGTGTAGACGAGCAGTACTTC. Protein product: CASSLQSVDEQYF.

This chain joins TRBV29-1 and TRBJ2-3; D may correspond to TRBD1 or TRBD2 (6 bases each). The CDR3 extends over 15 amino acids. Germline CDR1 and CDR2: SQVTM and ANQGSEA. The CDR3 spells CSKLGGSGGTDTQYF. CDR3 in DNA: TGCAGTAAACTAGGGGGGAGTGGGGGCACAGATACGCAGTATTTT.

The chain combines TRBV21-1 with TRBJ2-1; the D call TRBD2 from the table was never checked on the DNA. TRBV21-1 is termed a pseudogene. The length of the CDR3 is 15 residues. The CDR3 reads CASSASGRAYNEQFF. The CDR3 DNA is TGTGCCAGCAGCGCGAGCGGGAGGGCCTACAATGAGCAGTTCTTC.

V and J are TRBV20-1 and TRBJ2-5; 9 bases agree with TRBD1. V shed 5 bases and J 5 bases; nucleotides not matched to a gene: 9. CDR1 and CDR2 (germline): DFQATT, SNEGSKA (reference sequence). The CDR3 covers 14 residues. The chain's CDR3 is CSAPNRGRLETQYF. CDR3 sequence (DNA): TGCAGTGCTCCTAACAGGGGGCGGCTCGAGACCCAGTACTTC.

This clonotype has a handful of counts. The V gene is TRBV7-2, the J gene TRBJ1-1; possibly TRBD1 for D (6 bases). Trimming stripped 6 bases from V and 0 bases from J, with 14 bases between. The V gene's germline CDR1 is SGHTA and CDR2 FQGNSA. The CDR3 spans 15 residues. In nucleotides, the CDR3 is TGTGCCAGCAGTCCCGGAGGGGGGATGAACACTGAAGCTTTCTTT. This gives the protein CASSPGGGMNTEAFF. Variable domain in full (rest from reference TRBV7-2 and TRBJ1-1): GAGVSQSPSNKVTEKGKDVELRCDPISGHTALYWYRQSLGQGLEFLIYFQGNSAPDKSGLPSDRFSAERTGGSVSTLTIQRTQQEDSAVYLCASSPGGGMNTEAFFGQGTRLTVV.

The chain carries TRBV12-3 or TRBV12-4 and TRBJ2-3; 11 nucleotides align to TRBD1. Unmatched junction bases numbered 5, after V lost 10 bases and J lost 5 bases. The CDR3 consists of 13 residues. The CDR3: CATRTGGGDTQYF. DNA for the CDR3: TGTGCCACCAGGACAGGGGGCGGAGATACGCAGTATTTT.

This chain uses TRBV6-2 or TRBV6-3 with TRBJ1-5, with 7 bases aligning to TRBD1. V dropped 2 bases and J dropped 6; count of bases not matched to a gene: 10. The CDR3 length is 16 residues. The germline V gene encodes CDR1 MNHEY and CDR2 SVGEGT. CDR3 sequence: CASSYGRGRGAQPQHF. CDR3 sequence (DNA): TGTGCCAGCAGTTACGGTCGGGGCAGGGGGGCTCAGCCCCAGCATTTT.

This chain uses TRBV11-3 with TRBJ1-2; the D is unclear. The CDR3 covers 14 residues. Germline V gene lookup returns CDR1 SGHNT and CDR2 YENEEA. V dropped 1 base and J dropped 3 bases, with 9 bases sitting between them. CDR3 region: CASSLGQPYYGYTF. Written as DNA, the CDR3 is TGTGCCAGCAGCTTAGGCCAGCCGTACTATGGCTACACCTTC.

This clonotype was seen only a few times. The chain employs TRBV20-1 and TRBJ1-2; tentative D call: TRBD1 (6 bases). Germline V gene sequence: CDR1 DFQATT, CDR2 SNEGSKA (reference sequence). Trimming pared 1 base from V and 3 bases from J, leaving 15 bases between. The CDR3 contains 15 residues. The CDR3, as DNA: TGCAGTGCTAGAGGTCGGGAAGGGGGAGACTATGGCTACACCTTC. Amino acids: CSARGREGGDYGYTF.

V and J are TRBV24-1 and TRBJ2-5, with 7 bases identical to TRBD1. V lost 3 bases and J lost 4; bases outside the gene matches: 4. The CDR3 spans 14 residues. Germline CDR1 reads KGHDR; CDR2 reads SFDVKD. The CDR3 DNA is TGTGCCACCAGTGATAGACAGGGTGGAGAGACCCAGTACTTC. Amino acid sequence: CATSDRQGGETQYF.

The chain uses TRBV20-1 and TRBJ1-2, with D perhaps TRBD1 (5 bases). V dropped 1 base and J dropped 8 bases, with 20 bases sitting between them. The CDR3 is 15 residues long. Germline CDR1 is DFQATT and CDR2 is SNEGSKA (reference sequence). The DNA for the CDR3 is TGCAGTGCTAGAGGAAGAGCGGGAGGGGCCGAGGGCTACACCTTC. Translating gives CSARGRAGGAEGYTF.

The CDR3 sequence: CASSLGGLSHYGYTF. The CDR3 region has the DNA TGTGCCAGCAGCTTAGGGGGACTTAGTCACTATGGCTACACCTTC. The chain employs TRBV11-2 and TRBJ1-2; tentatively, D is TRBD1 (5 bases). Germline values: CDR1 SGHAT, CDR2 FQNNGV. Trimming removed 1 base from V and 3 bases from J, with 12 bases in between. The CDR3 extends over 15 amino acids.

This chain uses TRBV20-1 with TRBJ2-1; D is tentatively TRBD1 or TRBD2 (5 bases each). The germline V and J ends were trimmed by 0 bases and 8 bases, with 11 bases remaining between them. CDR1 DFQATT and CDR2 SNEGSKA come from the germline V gene (reference sequence). CDR3 length: 13 amino acids. The CDR3 sequence is CSARDRGGYEQFF. DNA for the CDR3: TGCAGTGCTAGAGATCGTGGGGGATATGAGCAGTTCTTC.

The chain recombines TRBV7-7 with TRBJ2-1; TRBD1 matches at 11 bases. In germline, CDR1 is SSHAT, CDR2 FNYEAQ (reference sequence). The CDR3 sequence is 15 residues long. The DNA of the CDR3 is TGTGCTAGCGCCCTGGGACAGGGGGTATACAATGAGCAGTTCTTC. Amino acid sequence: CASALGQGVYNEQFF.

This clonotype has a single count. The chain links TRBV24-1 to TRBJ2-3, with 7 bases fitting TRBD2. After removal of 7 bases from V and 3 bases from J, the junction contained 9 bases not matched to a gene. The CDR3 totals 15 residues. The germline CDR1 and CDR2 sequences are KGHDR and SFDVKD. The CDR3 reads CATSVPNSGTDTQYF. For the CDR3, the DNA is TGTGCCACCAGCGTACCCAATAGCGGGACAGATACGCAGTATTTT.

This chain connects TRBV5-4 to TRBJ1-2, with D uncertain. The germline CDR1 and CDR2 sequences are SGHNT and YYREEE (reference sequence). Trimming took 4 bases from V and 7 from J, leaving 20 bases between them. The CDR3 has 15 residues. CDR3 amino acids: CASSPGRRIDRGYTF. CDR3 DNA: TGTGCCAGCAGCCCGGGGAGGCGCATCGACCGTGGCTACACCTTC.

The CDR3 region has the DNA TGCAGTGCTCAAGGACAGAATCAGCCCCAGCATTTT. Protein sequence: CSAQGQNQPQHF. The chain is built from TRBV20-1 and TRBJ1-5, with D maybe TRBD1 (6 bases). The CDR3 sequence is 12 residues long. The V gene lost 5 bases and the J gene lost 4 bases, with 9 bases spanning the gap. CDR1 is DFQATT and CDR2 is SNEGSKA in the germline V gene (reference sequence).

This clonotype appeared a few times. The CDR3: CASSPGQGWTPLHF. DNA for the CDR3: TGTGCCAGCAGCCCTGGACAAGGTTGGACACCCCTCCACTTT. The rearrangement links TRBV7-9 to TRBJ1-6; D may be TRBD1 (5 bases). CDR3 size: 14 residues. In germline, CDR1 is SEHNR, CDR2 FQNEAQ (reference sequence). The ends were cut back, 5 bases at V and 11 bases at J, with 16 bases in the middle.

This rearrangement joins TRBV15 to TRBJ2-3, with 8 bases that match TRBD2. The CDR3 length is 13 residues. V lost 5 bases, J lost 5 bases, and 3 bases stayed unmatched. The germline gives CDR1 LNHNV, CDR2 YYDKDF (reference sequence). The CDR3, as DNA: TGTGCCACCAGCCCGGGGGGGCGAGATACGCAGTATTTT. It codes for CATSPGGRDTQYF.

The rearrangement joins TRBV2 to TRBJ2-7; D possibly matches TRBD1 or TRBD2 (7 bases each). TRBJ2-5 explains the end of the DNA better; the J call may be wrong. The CDR3 has 16 amino acids. Germline V gene sequence: CDR1 SNHLY, CDR2 FYNNEI. CDR3 in amino acids: CASSDGASGGGETQYF. DNA of the CDR3: TGTGCCAGCAGTGACGGGGCTAGCGGAGGGGGCGAGACCCAGTACTTC.

V usage is TRBV15 and J usage is TRBJ2-7; tentatively, D is TRBD1 (6 bases). This CDR3 has 15 residues. Germline V gene data show CDR1 as LNHNV and CDR2 as YYDKDF (reference sequence). Trimming removed 1 base at V and 2 bases at J, with 12 bases between. CDR3 sequence reads: CATSRGQGRTYEQYF. Here the CDR3 DNA reads TGTGCCACCAGCAGAGGCCAGGGGCGGACCTACGAGCAGTACTTC. Full variable domain (outside the CDR3, taken from reference TRBV15 and TRBJ2-7): DAMVIQNPRYQVTQFGKPVTLSCSQTLNHNVMYWYQQKSSQAPKLLFHYYDKDFNNEADTPDNFQSRRPNTSFCFLDIRSPGLGDTAMYLCATSRGQGRTYEQYFGPGTRLTVT.

V and J are TRBV20-1 and TRBJ1-2, with D perhaps TRBD1 (6 bases). V was pared by 2 bases and J by 4 bases, with 11 bases between. Germline V CDR1 and CDR2: DFQATT, SNEGSKA (reference sequence). CDR3 length equals 13 residues. DNA of the CDR3: TGCAGTGCTAGAAAGGGGGATTCCTATGGCTACACCTTC. This codes for CSARKGDSYGYTF.

The sample holds a few counts of this clonotype. The genes are TRBV20-1 and TRBJ2-3, with D unclear. V dropped 6 bases and J dropped 9 bases, with 19 bases sitting between them. The germline CDR1 and CDR2 sequences are DFQATT and SNEGSKA (reference sequence). There are 13 residues in the CDR3. CDR3 sequence reads: CSARRAPSRTQYF. The CDR3 nucleotides are TGCAGTGCACGCCGGGCCCCATCACGGACGCAGTATTTT.

The chain carries TRBV10-3 and TRBJ2-5, with TRBD2 matching 8 bases. The CDR3 has 15 residues. From germline, CDR1 is ENHRY and CDR2 SYGVKD. Trimming cost V 2 bases and J 1 base; bases outside gene matches: 3. The CDR3 region is CAISEPLAGQETQYF. The DNA of the CDR3 is TGTGCCATCAGTGAGCCCCTAGCGGGCCAAGAGACCCAGTACTTC.

This chain uses TRBV10-3 with TRBJ2-5; 10 bases are shared with TRBD1. Germline-derived CDR1 and CDR2 are ENHRY and SYGVKD. The CDR3 is 15 amino acids. V lost 5 bases and J lost 5; bases outside the gene matches: 8. The DNA of the CDR3 is TGTGCCATCAGTCCAGGGACAGGGGCATGGGAGACCCAGTACTTC. As protein: CAISPGTGAWETQYF.